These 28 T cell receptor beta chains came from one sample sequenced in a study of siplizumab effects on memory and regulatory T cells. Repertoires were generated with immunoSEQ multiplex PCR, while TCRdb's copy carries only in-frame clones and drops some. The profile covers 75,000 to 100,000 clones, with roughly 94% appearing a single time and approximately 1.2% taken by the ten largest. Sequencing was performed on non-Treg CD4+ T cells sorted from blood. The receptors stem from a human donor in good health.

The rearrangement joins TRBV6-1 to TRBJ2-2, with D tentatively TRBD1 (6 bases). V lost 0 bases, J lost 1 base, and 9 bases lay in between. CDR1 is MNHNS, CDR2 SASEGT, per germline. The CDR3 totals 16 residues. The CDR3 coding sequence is TGTGCCAGCAGTGAAGCCAGGGGCCTGAACACCGGGGAGCTGTTTTTT. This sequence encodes CASSEARGLNTGELFF.

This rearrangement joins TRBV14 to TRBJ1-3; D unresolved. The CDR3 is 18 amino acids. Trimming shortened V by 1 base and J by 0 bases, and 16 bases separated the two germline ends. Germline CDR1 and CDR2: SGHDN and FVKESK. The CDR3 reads CASSQVFSGSLSGNTIYF. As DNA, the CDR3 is TGTGCCAGCAGCCAAGTTTTTTCGGGTTCCCTCTCTGGAAACACCATATATTTT.

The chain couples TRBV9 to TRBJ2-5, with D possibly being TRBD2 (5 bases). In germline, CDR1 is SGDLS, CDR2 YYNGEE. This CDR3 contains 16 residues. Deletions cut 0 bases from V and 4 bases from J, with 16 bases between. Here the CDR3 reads CASSVGGSGGGETQYF. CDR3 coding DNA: TGTGCCAGCAGCGTAGGAGGTTCAGGAGGTGGAGAGACCCAGTACTTC.

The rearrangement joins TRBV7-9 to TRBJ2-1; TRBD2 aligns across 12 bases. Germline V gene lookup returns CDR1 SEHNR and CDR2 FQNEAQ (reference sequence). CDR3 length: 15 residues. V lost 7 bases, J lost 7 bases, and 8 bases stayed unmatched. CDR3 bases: TGTGCCAGCACCGCCAGACTAGCGGGAGCGAATGAGCAGTTCTTC. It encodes CASTARLAGANEQFF. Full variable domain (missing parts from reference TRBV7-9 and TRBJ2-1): DTGVSQNPRHKITKRGQNVTFRCDPISEHNRLYWYRQTLGQGPEFLTYFQNEAQLEKSRLLSDRFSAERPKGSFSTLEIQRTEQGDSAMYLCASTARLAGANEQFFGPGTRLTVL.

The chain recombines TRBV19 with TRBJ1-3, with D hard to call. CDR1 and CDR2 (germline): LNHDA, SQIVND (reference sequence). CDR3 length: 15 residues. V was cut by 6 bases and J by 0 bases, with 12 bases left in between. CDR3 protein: CASRRVGPSGNTIYF. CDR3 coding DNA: TGTGCCAGTAGGAGAGTAGGACCCTCTGGAAACACCATATATTTT. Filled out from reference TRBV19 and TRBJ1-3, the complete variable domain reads DGGITQSPKYLFRKEGQNVTLSCEQNLNHDAMYWYRQDPGQGLRLIYYSQIVNDFQKGDIAEGYSVSREKKESFPLTVTSAQKNPTAFYLCASRRVGPSGNTIYFGEGSWLTVV.

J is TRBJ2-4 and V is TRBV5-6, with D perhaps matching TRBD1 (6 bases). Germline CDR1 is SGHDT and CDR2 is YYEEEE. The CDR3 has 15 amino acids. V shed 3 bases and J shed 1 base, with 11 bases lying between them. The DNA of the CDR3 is TGTGCCAGCAGCTCTCCAGACAGGGCCAAAAACATTCAGTACTTC. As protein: CASSSPDRAKNIQYF.

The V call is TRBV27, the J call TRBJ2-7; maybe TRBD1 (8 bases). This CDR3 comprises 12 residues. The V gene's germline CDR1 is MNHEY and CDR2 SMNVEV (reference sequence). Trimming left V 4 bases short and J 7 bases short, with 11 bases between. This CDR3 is CASSYRGGEQYF. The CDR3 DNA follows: TGTGCCAGCAGTTACAGGGGGGGGGAGCAGTACTTC.

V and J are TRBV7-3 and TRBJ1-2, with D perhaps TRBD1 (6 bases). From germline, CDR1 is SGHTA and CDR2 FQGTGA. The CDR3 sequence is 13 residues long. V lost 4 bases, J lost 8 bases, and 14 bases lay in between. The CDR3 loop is CASSYNRDVGYTF. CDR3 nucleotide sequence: TGTGCCAGCAGCTACAACAGGGATGTAGGCTACACCTTC.

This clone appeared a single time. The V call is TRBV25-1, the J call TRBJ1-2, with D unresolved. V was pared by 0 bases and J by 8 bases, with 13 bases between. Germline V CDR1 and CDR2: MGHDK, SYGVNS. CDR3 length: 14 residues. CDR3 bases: TGTGCCAGCAGTGAATACCCGGAACTTCAGGGCTACACCTTC. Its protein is CASSEYPELQGYTF.

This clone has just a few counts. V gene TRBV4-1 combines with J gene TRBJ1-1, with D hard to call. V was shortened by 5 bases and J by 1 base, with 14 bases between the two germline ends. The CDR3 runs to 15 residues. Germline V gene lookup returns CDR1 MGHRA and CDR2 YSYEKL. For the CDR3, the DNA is TGCGCCAGCAGCGGAAACCTGAGGACGAACACTGAAGCTTTCTTT. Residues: CASSGNLRTNTEAFF.

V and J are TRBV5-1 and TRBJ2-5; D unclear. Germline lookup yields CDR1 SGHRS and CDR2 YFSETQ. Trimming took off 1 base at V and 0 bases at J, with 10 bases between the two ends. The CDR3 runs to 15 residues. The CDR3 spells CASSLNNPHQETQYF. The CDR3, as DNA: TGCGCCAGCAGCTTGAACAACCCACACCAAGAGACCCAGTACTTC.

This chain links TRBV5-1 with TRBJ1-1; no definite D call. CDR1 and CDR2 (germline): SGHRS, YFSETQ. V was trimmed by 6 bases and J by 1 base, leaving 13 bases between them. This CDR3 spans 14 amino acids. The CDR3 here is CASKKSSWNTEAFF. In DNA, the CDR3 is TGCGCCAGCAAAAAATCCTCGTGGAACACTGAAGCTTTCTTT.

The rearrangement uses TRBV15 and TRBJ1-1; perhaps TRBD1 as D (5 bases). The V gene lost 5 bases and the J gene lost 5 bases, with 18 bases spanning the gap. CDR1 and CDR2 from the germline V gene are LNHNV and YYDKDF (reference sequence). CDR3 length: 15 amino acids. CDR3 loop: CATSLGVQAGTEAFF. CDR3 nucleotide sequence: TGTGCCACCAGCTTGGGGGTCCAGGCCGGTACTGAAGCTTTCTTT.

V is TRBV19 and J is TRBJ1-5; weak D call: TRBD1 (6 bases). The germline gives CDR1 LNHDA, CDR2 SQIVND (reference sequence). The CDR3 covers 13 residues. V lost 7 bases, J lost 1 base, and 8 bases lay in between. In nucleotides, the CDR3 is TGTGCCAGTACGGACAGCAGCAATCAGCCCCAGCATTTT. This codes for CASTDSSNQPQHF.

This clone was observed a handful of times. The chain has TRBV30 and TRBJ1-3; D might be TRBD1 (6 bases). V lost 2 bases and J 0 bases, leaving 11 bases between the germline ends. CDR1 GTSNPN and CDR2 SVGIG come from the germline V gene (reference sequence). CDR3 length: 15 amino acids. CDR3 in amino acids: CAWSTGLVSGNTIYF. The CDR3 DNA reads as TGTGCCTGGAGTACAGGGCTAGTCTCTGGAAACACCATATATTTT.

CDR3 amino acids: CASSGRINTGNTIYF. The CDR3 region has the DNA TGTGCCAGCAGCGGGAGAATTAATACCGGAAACACCATATATTTT. The chain uses TRBV7-9 and TRBJ1-3, with D unresolved. There are 15 residues in the CDR3. Deletions cut 5 bases from V and 4 bases from J, with 15 bases between. Germline CDR1 and CDR2: SEHNR and FQNEAQ (reference sequence).

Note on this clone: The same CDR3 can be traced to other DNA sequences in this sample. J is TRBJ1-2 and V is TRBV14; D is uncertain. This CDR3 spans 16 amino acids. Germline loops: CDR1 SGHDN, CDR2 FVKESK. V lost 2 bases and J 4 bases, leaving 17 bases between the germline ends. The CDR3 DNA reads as TGTGCCAGCAGCCAACTGGGAGGAGAAGGTACCTATGGCTACACCTTC. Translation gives CASSQLGGEGTYGYTF.

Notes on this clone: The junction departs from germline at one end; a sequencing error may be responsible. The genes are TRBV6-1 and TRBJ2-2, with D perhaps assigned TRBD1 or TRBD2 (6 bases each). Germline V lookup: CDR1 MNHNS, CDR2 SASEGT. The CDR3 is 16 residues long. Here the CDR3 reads CASSEGPGAKTGELFF. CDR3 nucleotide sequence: TGTGCCAGCAGTGAAGGTCCGGGGGCGAAGACCGGGGAGCTGTTTTTT.

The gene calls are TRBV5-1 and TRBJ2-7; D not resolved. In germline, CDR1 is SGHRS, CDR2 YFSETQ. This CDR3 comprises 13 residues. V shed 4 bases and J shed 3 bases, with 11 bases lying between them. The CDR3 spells CASSPKVGYEQYF. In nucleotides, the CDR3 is TGCGCCAGCAGCCCAAAAGTAGGCTACGAGCAGTACTTC.

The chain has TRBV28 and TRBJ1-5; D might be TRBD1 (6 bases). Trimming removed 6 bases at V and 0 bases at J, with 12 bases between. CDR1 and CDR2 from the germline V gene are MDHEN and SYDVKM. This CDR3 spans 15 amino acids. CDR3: CASRTGGPSNQPQHF. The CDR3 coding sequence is TGTGCCAGCAGAACCGGGGGCCCTAGCAATCAGCCCCAGCATTTT.

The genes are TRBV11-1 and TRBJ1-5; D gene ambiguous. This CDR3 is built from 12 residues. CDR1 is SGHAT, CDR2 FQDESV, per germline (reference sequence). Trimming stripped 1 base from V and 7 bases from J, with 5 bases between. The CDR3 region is CASSLVEQPQHF. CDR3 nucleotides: TGTGCCAGCAGCTTAGTGGAACAGCCCCAGCATTTT.

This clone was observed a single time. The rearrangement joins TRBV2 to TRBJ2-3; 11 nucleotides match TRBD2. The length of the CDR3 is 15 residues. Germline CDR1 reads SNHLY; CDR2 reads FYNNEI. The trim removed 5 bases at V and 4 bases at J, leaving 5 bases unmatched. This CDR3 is CASSSRLAGPDTQYF. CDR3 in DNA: TGTGCCAGCAGTTCAAGACTAGCGGGACCAGATACGCAGTATTTT.

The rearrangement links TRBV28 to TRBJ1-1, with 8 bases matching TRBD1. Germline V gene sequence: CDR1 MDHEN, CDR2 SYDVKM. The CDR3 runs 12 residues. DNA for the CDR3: TGTCGAGCAGGGGGCGCGATTACTGAAGCTTTCTTT. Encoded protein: CRAGGAITEAFF.

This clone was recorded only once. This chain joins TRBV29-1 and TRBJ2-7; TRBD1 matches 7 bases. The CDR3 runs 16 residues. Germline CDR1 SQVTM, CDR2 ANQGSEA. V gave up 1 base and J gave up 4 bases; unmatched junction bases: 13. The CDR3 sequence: CSVEGLPGQRSYEQYF. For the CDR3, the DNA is TGCAGCGTTGAAGGGCTTCCGGGACAGAGATCTTACGAGCAGTACTTC.

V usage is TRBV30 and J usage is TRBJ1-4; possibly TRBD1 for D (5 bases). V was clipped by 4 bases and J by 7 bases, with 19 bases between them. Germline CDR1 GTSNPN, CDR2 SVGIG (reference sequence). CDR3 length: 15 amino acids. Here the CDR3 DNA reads TGTGCCTGGACCTTAAGCGGGGTTGGGGGTGAAAAACTGTTTTTT. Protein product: CAWTLSGVGGEKLFF.

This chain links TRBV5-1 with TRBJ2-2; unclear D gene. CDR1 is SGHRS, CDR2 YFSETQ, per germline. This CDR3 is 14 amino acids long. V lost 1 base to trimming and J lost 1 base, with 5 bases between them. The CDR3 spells CASSLRQNTGELFF. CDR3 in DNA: TGCGCCAGCAGCTTGAGGCAGAACACCGGGGAGCTGTTTTTT.

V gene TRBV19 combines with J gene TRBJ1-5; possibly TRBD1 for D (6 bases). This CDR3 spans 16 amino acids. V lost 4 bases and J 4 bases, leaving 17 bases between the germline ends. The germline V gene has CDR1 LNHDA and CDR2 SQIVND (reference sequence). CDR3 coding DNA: TGTGCCAGTAGTAACCCAGACAGGCCATTAAATCAGCCCCAGCATTTT. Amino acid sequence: CASSNPDRPLNQPQHF.

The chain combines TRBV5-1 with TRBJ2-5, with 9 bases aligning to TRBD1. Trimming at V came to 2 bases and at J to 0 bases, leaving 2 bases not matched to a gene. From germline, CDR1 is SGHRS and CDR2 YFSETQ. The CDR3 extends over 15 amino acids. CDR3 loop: CASSFRQGDQETQYF. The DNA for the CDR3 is TGCGCCAGCAGCTTCAGACAGGGGGACCAAGAGACCCAGTACTTC. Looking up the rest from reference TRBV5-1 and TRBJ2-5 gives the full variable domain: KAGVTQTPRYLIKTRGQQVTLSCSPISGHRSVSWYQQTPGQGLQFLFEYFSETQRNKGNFPGRFSGRQFSNSRSEMNVSTLELGDSALYLCASSFRQGDQETQYFGPGTRLLVL.